The clone carrying this T cell receptor beta chain was observed once. Its antigen is not identified. This record comes from a study of long-term antiretroviral therapy in people with HIV. Study-wide results and limits: Clones that had undergone expansion before ART dominated the repertoire at all time points.

Survey level was the resolution at which the v3.0 immunoSEQ assay ran. In sequencing, about 35,000-50,000 T-cell genomes per sample were targeted. Sequencing used immunoSEQ multiplex PCR; TCRdb keeps in-frame clones, though not all of them. The sample holds around 20,000 clones, 65% to 85% seen once. Post-ART PBMC samples numbered at least two per donor, and pre-ART ones at least one. Every single participant having HIV got treatment inside the United States. This CDR3 contains 11 residues. V lost 5 bases and J lost 9; bases outside the gene matches: 3. Per the germline V gene, CDR1 is SQVTM and CDR2 is ANQGSEA.

This sequence joins TRBV29-1 and TRBJ1-1; the match to TRBD1 covers 10 bases. This receptor was identified in a woman aged 18-30 years with HIV. The input for sequencing was unsorted PBMCs, taken 0.6 years after starting antiretroviral therapy. The CDR3 DNA follows: TGCAGCGTTTCGGGACAGGGGAAAGCTTTCTTT. Translating it yields CSVSGQGKAFF.